These 20 T cell receptor beta chains were all obtained from the same sample, sequenced in a study of blood T cell repertoires in COVID-19. Sequencing was performed with immunoSEQ multiplex PCR; in TCRdb, only in-frame clones are kept and a portion is missing. This table holds over 300,000 clones, roughly 85% found once. Sequencing was carried out using PBMCs or T cells enriched from blood (not recorded which). All receptors derive from a woman aged 30 to 39 who had recovered from COVID-19.

In this sample, this clone turned up a few times. The genes are TRBV7-3 and TRBJ1-2, with a weak D call TRBD1 (6 bases). V was pared by 3 bases and J by 8 bases, with 13 bases between. This CDR3 is 13 amino acids long. Looked up from germline, CDR1 is SGHTA and CDR2 is FQGTGA. CDR3 sequence reads: CASSFNREGGYTF. DNA of the CDR3: TGTGCCAGCAGCTTCAACAGGGAAGGCGGCTACACCTTC.

This CDR3 reads CASSLIFLQPQHF. Here the CDR3 DNA reads TGTGCCAGTAGTCTGATCTTTCTACAGCCCCAGCATTTT. This rearrangement joins TRBV19 to TRBJ1-5; unclear D gene. There are 13 residues in the CDR3. Germline V lookup: CDR1 LNHDA, CDR2 SQIVND (reference sequence). V shed 5 bases and J shed 7 bases, with 12 bases lying between them.

In this sample, this clone turned up a few times. The CDR3 DNA sequence: TGTGCCAGCAGCTTGGTCATTATCAGGAACCAGGGGACAGATACGCAGTATTTT. Protein: CASSLVIIRNQGTDTQYF. V usage is TRBV5-6 and J usage is TRBJ2-3; D might be TRBD1 (6 bases). The CDR3 has 18 residues. V was shortened by 0 bases and J by 3 bases, with 20 bases between the two germline ends. The V gene's germline CDR1 is SGHDT and CDR2 YYEEEE.

This rearrangement joins TRBV6-5 to TRBJ2-3, with D unresolved. Looked up from germline, CDR1 is MNHEY and CDR2 is SVGAGI. This CDR3 is built from 12 residues. The V end was cut by 7 bases, the J end by 0 bases, with 5 bases between. In nucleotides, the CDR3 is TGTGCCAGCACCTCTAGCACAGATACGCAGTATTTT. Protein product: CASTSSTDTQYF.

The chain employs TRBV14 and TRBJ2-3, with 10 bases that match TRBD2. The CDR3 length is 18 residues. From germline, CDR1 is SGHDN and CDR2 FVKESK. V lost 0 bases and J lost 6; bases outside the gene matches: 12. CDR3 in DNA: TGTGCCAGCAGCCAAGATCCCGGGGGACTAGCGTCAGGGGATACGCAGTATTTT. It translates to CASSQDPGGLASGDTQYF.

This chain uses TRBV18 with TRBJ2-1, with 11 bases fitting TRBD2. CDR1 KGHSH and CDR2 LQKENI come from the germline V gene. This CDR3 has 16 residues. The V and J ends lost 0 bases and 8 bases, in that order; junction bases with no gene match: 6. The CDR3 reads CASSPPYTSGGHEQFF. The DNA for the CDR3 is TGTGCCAGCTCACCACCCTATACTAGCGGGGGCCATGAGCAGTTCTTC.

The chain links TRBV9 to TRBJ2-3; 9 bases are a match to TRBD2. The CDR3 spans 15 residues. The V gene's germline CDR1 is SGDLS and CDR2 YYNGEE. Germline trimming cut 4 bases from V and 0 bases from J; bases unmatched to any gene: 3. This chain's CDR3 is CASSLSGGSTDTQYF. In nucleotides, the CDR3 is TGTGCCAGCAGCTTGAGCGGGGGGAGCACAGATACGCAGTATTTT.

This clone showed up just once. The chain combines TRBV3-1 (or the pseudogene TRBV3-2) with TRBJ2-3; 9 bases line up with TRBD1. Germline V gives CDR1 LGHDT, CDR2 YNNKEL (reference sequence). V was clipped by 1 base and J by 4 bases; unmatched bases: 6. The CDR3 consists of 16 residues. The CDR3 protein is CASSQGQGGVADTQYF. CDR3 sequence (DNA): TGTGCCAGCAGCCAAGGACAGGGGGGGGTGGCAGATACGCAGTATTTT.

CDR3 nucleotide sequence: TGCGCCAGCCTCCCTAGCGGGAGCACAGATACGCAGTATTTT. Translating gives CASLPSGSTDTQYF. The chain links TRBV10-2 to TRBJ2-3; TRBD2 agrees at 8 bases. Germline V gene lookup returns CDR1 WSHSY and CDR2 SAAADI. Trimming at V came to 8 bases and at J to 0 bases, leaving 4 bases not matched to a gene. CDR3 length: 14 residues.

The V and J genes are TRBV6-2 or TRBV6-3 and TRBJ1-3; TRBD1 aligns across 7 bases. After removal of 4 bases from V and 7 bases from J, the junction contained 7 bases not matched to a gene. The CDR3 runs to 14 residues. In germline, CDR1 is MNHEY, CDR2 SVGEGT. The CDR3 DNA reads TGTGCCAGCAGTTCCTGGACAGGAATTAACACCATATATTTT. Translation: CASSSWTGINTIYF.

In this sample, this clone turned up a few times. This chain joins TRBV18 and TRBJ1-5; D may be TRBD1 (6 bases). The CDR3 runs 15 residues. V lost 2 bases and J lost 2, with 10 bases in between. Per germline, CDR1 KGHSH and CDR2 LQKENI. CDR3 in amino acids: CASSPETGGNQPQHF. CDR3 sequence (DNA): TGTGCCAGCTCACCAGAGACAGGTGGCAATCAGCCCCAGCATTTT.

The gene calls are TRBV7-2 and TRBJ1-3, with a weak D call TRBD1 (6 bases). Germline-derived CDR1 and CDR2 are SGHTA and FQGNSA. The CDR3 runs to 16 residues. V lost 5 bases, J lost 1 base, and 15 bases lay in between. This chain's CDR3 is CASSLYYRDSGNTIYF. The CDR3 DNA reads TGTGCCAGCAGCCTCTACTACAGGGATTCTGGAAACACCATATATTTT.

This clone was recorded once. The chain couples TRBV2 to TRBJ2-7; the match to TRBD2 covers 16 bases. Trimming took 3 bases from V and 2 from J; bases not matched to a gene: 13. Per germline, CDR1 SNHLY and CDR2 FYNNEI. The CDR3 totals 20 residues. The CDR3 DNA reads as TGTGCCAGCAGTGACCCAGGGTCAGGGACTAGCGGGGGGGGTACCTACGAGCAGTACTTC. It encodes CASSDPGSGTSGGGTYEQYF. Looking up the rest from reference TRBV2 and TRBJ2-7 gives the full variable domain: EPEVTQTPSHQVTQMGQEVILRCVPISNHLYFYWYRQILGQKVEFLVSFYNNEISEKSEIFDDQFSVERPDGSNFTLKIRSTKLEDSAMYFCASSDPGSGTSGGGTYEQYFGPGTRLTVT.

The chain has TRBV4-3 and TRBJ2-1; 10 positions agree with TRBD2. Germline CDR1 reads LGHNA; CDR2 reads YSLEER. CDR3 length equals 17 residues. Germline trimming cut 1 base from V and 4 bases from J; bases unmatched to any gene: 7. The CDR3 DNA reads TGCGCCAGCAGCCAAGCCCCTAGCGGGGGCCGTTACAATGAGCAGTTCTTC. Encoded protein: CASSQAPSGGRYNEQFF.

This rearrangement joins TRBV5-5 to TRBJ1-2; D might be TRBD1 (5 bases). V was pared by 4 bases and J by 7 bases, with 11 bases between. CDR3 length: 12 amino acids. CDR1 and CDR2 (germline): SGHKS, YYEKEE (reference sequence). CDR3 bases: TGTGCCAGCAGCCCCCCAGGGTTTGGCTACACCTTC. Translated, it gives CASSPPGFGYTF. Full variable domain (rest looked up from reference TRBV5-5 and TRBJ1-2): DAGVTQSPTHLIKTRGQQVTLRCSPISGHKSVSWYQQVLGQGPQFIFQYYEKEERGRGNFPDRFSARQFPNYSSELNVNALLLGDSALYLCASSPPGFGYTFGSGTRLTVV.

The chain couples TRBV7-6 to TRBJ1-2; TRBD1 is a possible D gene (6 bases). The V end lost 1 base, the J end lost 4 bases, and 16 bases lay between the germline ends. CDR1 is SGHVS and CDR2 is FNYEAQ in the germline V gene. The CDR3 is 16 residues long. CDR3 sequence (DNA): TGTGCCAGCAGCTTAGAAGTGGACAGCCGCGGCTATGGCTACACCTTC. Translating it yields CASSLEVDSRGYGYTF.

This chain joins TRBV25-1 and TRBJ2-1, with a weak D call TRBD1 (6 bases). This CDR3 region has 14 residues. Germline CDR1 is MGHDK and CDR2 is SYGVNS. V was pared by 4 bases and J by 5 bases, with 12 bases between. CDR3: CASSAARTDNEQFF. Here the CDR3 DNA reads TGTGCCAGCAGTGCGGCCAGGACAGACAATGAGCAGTTCTTC.

The chain recombines TRBV4-2 with TRBJ2-1, with 11 bases lining up with TRBD2. The CDR3 covers 15 residues. From germline, CDR1 is LGHNA and CDR2 YNFKEQ. V lost 0 bases to trimming and J lost 6 bases; unmatched junction nucleotides: 1. CDR3 in DNA: TGTGCCAGCAGCCAAGATAGCGGGGGGGCCAATGAGCAGTTCTTC. Its translation: CASSQDSGGANEQFF.

The chain links TRBV5-6 to TRBJ2-7, with D possibly matching TRBD2 (6 bases). CDR3 length equals 14 residues. In germline, CDR1 is SGHDT, CDR2 YYEEEE. Trimming shortened V by 1 base and J by 3 bases, and 11 bases separated the two germline ends. In DNA, the CDR3 is TGTGCCAGCAGCTTGCTGGAGACTAGCTACGAGCAGTACTTC. Translated: CASSLLETSYEQYF.

The V gene is TRBV27, the J gene TRBJ2-5; no firm D call. The CDR3 extends over 16 amino acids. Germline CDR1 and CDR2: MNHEY and SMNVEV (reference sequence). V was clipped by 1 base and J by 2 bases, with 14 bases between them. The CDR3 spells CASSLLSVGTQETQYF. The CDR3 DNA reads as TGTGCCAGCAGTTTATTGAGTGTGGGCACGCAAGAGACCCAGTACTTC.